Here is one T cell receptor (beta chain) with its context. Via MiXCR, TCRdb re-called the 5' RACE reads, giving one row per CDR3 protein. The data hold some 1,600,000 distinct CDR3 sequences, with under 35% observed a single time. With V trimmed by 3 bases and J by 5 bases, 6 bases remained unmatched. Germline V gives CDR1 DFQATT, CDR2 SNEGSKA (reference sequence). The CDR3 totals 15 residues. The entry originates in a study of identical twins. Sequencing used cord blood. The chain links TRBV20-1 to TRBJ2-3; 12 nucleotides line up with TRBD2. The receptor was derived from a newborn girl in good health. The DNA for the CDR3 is TGCAGTGCTAGGAGACTAGCGGGAGTCGGAGATACGCAGTATTTT. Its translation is CSARRLAGVGDTQYF.